Listed below are T cell receptor beta chains from one sample, sequenced in a study of blood T cells in healthy people across ages. TCRdb re-analysed the 5' RACE reads in MiXCR, keeping a single row per CDR3 protein. The table records fewer than 1.5 million distinct CDR3 sequences, about 43% of them present only once. Material for sequencing was blood. These receptors were collected from a woman younger than 30 in good health. CDR3s include the opening cysteine and the closing phenylalanine or tryptophan. The order of the fields is D gene, CDR3 length, J gene, V gene, clone size, CDR3 protein, CDR3 DNA. The D gene is left open where the match is weak. Some rows mark clone size as missing; the rest say once, few, many or name a class of expanded clone.

>TRBD2|13|TRBJ2-1|TRBV7-7|few
CASALAEYNEQFF
TGTGCTAGCGCCCTAGCGGAGTACAATGAGCAGTTCTTC
>NA|14|TRBJ2-4|TRBV12-3/TRBV12-4|once
CASSAEGAKNIQYF
TGTGCCAGCAGTGCGGAAGGAGCCAAAAACATTCAGTACTTC
>TRBD2|13|TRBJ2-7|TRBV20-1|few
CSPLAGGSYEQYF
TGCAGCCCTCTAGCGGGGGGATCCTACGAGCAGTACTTC
>NA|18|TRBJ2-1|TRBV20-1|many
CSARPTLRWASSYNEQFF
TGCAGTGCTAGACCAACTCTACGTTGGGCGAGCTCCTACAATGAGCAGTTCTTC
>TRBD2|15|TRBJ2-5|TRBV6-5|few
CASSYSVQRGETQYF
TGTGCCAGCAGTTACTCCGTCCAGCGGGGGGAGACCCAGTACTTC
>TRBD1|14|TRBJ2-7|TRBV3-1|NA
CASSQSGQGSEQYF
TGTGCCAGCAGCCAATCGGGACAGGGGTCCGAGCAGTACTTC
>NA|14|TRBJ2-5|TRBV18|NA
CASSPRTQQETQYF
TGTGCCAGCTCACCCCGGACACAGCAAGAGACCCAGTACTTC
>NA|14|TRBJ2-5|TRBV10-3|few
CAISESNRVETQYF
TGTGCCATCAGTGAGTCAAACAGGGTTGAGACCCAGTACTTC
>NA|14|TRBJ2-3|TRBV28|NA
CASTLGDRLDTQYF
TGTGCCAGCACCCTCGGGGACCGCCTAGATACGCAGTATTTT
>NA|15|TRBJ1-1|TRBV11-2|NA
CASSLEPGARAEAFF
TGTGCCAGCAGCCTTGAACCCGGGGCGAGGGCTGAAGCTTTCTTT
>TRBD1|15|TRBJ2-7|TRBV5-1|NA
CASSFGQGAGDEQYF
TGCGCCAGCAGCTTCGGACAGGGTGCGGGTGACGAGCAGTACTTC
>NA|16|TRBJ2-6|TRBV7-9|NA
CASSLQSSSGANVLTF
TGTGCCAGCAGCTTGCAGTCGAGCTCTGGGGCCAACGTCCTGACTTTC
>TRBD2|17|TRBJ2-3|TRBV5-1|few
CASSLGTSGTPADTQYF
TGCGCCAGCAGCTTGGGGACTAGCGGGACGCCCGCAGATACGCAGTATTTT
>TRBD1|13|TRBJ1-1|TRBV2|few
CASRRTGDTEAFF
TGTGCCAGCAGAAGGACAGGAGACACTGAAGCTTTCTTT
>NA|16|TRBJ2-1|TRBV11-2|NA
CASSLVGWQQGDEQFF
TGTGCCAGCAGCTTAGTAGGGTGGCAGCAGGGCGATGAGCAGTTCTTC
>NA|15|TRBJ2-7|TRBV10-3|NA
CAISDLGGSYNEQYF
TGTGCCATCAGTGATCTCGGGGGTTCCTACAATGAGCAGTACTTC
>NA|16|TRBJ2-3|TRBV27|NA
CASSLSYPISTDTQYF
TGTGCCAGCAGTTTATCGTACCCGATTAGCACAGATACGCAGTATTTT
>TRBD2|14|TRBJ2-1|TRBV20-1|NA
CSATPTSGGNEQFF
TGCAGTGCGACCCCTACTAGCGGGGGCAATGAGCAGTTCTTC
>NA|16|TRBJ1-6|TRBV7-9|few
CASSPGSPGDNSPLHF
TGTGCCAGCAGCCCCGGGAGTCCGGGCGATAATTCACCCCTCCACTTT
>NA|13|TRBJ1-1|TRBV18|NA
CASSPTGKAEAFF
TGTGCCAGCTCACCAACAGGGAAGGCTGAAGCTTTCTTT
>NA|14|TRBJ2-3|TRBV6-2/TRBV6-3|few
CASSYGQLTDTQYF
TGTGCCAGCAGTTACGGGCAGCTCACAGATACGCAGTATTTT
>TRBD1|17|TRBJ2-5|TRBV4-1|once
CASSQDQGTGDSETQYF
TGCGCCAGCAGCCAAGACCAAGGGACAGGGGATTCGGAGACCCAGTACTTC
>NA|14|TRBJ2-7|TRBV3-1|NA
CASSQRTPRGEQYF
TGTGCCAGCAGCCAAAGGACTCCCCGCGGAGAGCAGTACTTC
>NA|13|TRBJ1-6|TRBV18|few
CASSPNENSPLHF
TGTGCCAGCTCACCCAATGAGAATTCACCCCTCCACTTT
>NA|15|TRBJ1-2|TRBV5-1|NA
CASSLAAGSNYGYTF
TGCGCCAGCAGCTTGGCCGCGGGGTCGAACTATGGCTACACCTTC
>NA|14|TRBJ2-1|TRBV20-1|once
CSARPQEANNEQFF
TGCAGTGCTAGGCCTCAAGAAGCGAACAATGAGCAGTTCTTC
>TRBD1|15|TRBJ1-4|TRBV25-1|few
CASSDPGGTNEKLFF
TGTGCCAGCAGTGATCCAGGGGGAACTAATGAAAAACTGTTTTTT
>NA|14|TRBJ2-3|TRBV18|NA
CASSPTLGADTQYF
TGTGCCAGCTCACCAACCTTGGGTGCAGATACGCAGTATTTT
>NA|17|TRBJ2-1|TRBV18|NA
CASSPPLSHMLGNEQFF
TGTGCCAGCTCACCACCGCTATCTCATATGCTAGGCAATGAGCAGTTCTTC
>NA|16|TRBJ2-3|TRBV27|NA
CASRRTGRTSTDTQYF
TGTGCCAGCAGGAGAACGGGGAGAACTAGCACAGATACGCAGTATTTT
>NA|19|TRBJ2-7|TRBV5-6|NA
CASSLAFGPTPFRDYEQYF
TGTGCCAGCAGCTTGGCCTTTGGGCCAACCCCCTTCAGGGACTACGAGCAGTACTTC
>NA|15|TRBJ2-4|TRBV28|NA
CASSSPEVARNIQYF
TGTGCCAGCAGTTCCCCCGAGGTAGCGAGAAACATTCAGTACTTC
>NA|18|TRBJ1-4|TRBV9|NA
CASSPAGQGYPTNEKLFF
TGTGCCAGCAGCCCCGCGGGGCAGGGCTACCCTACTAATGAAAAACTGTTTTTT
>NA|14|TRBJ2-2|TRBV27|few
CASNGLVGTGELFF
TGTGCCAGCAACGGGCTAGTCGGCACCGGGGAGCTGTTTTTT
>NA|13|TRBJ2-1|TRBV20-1|NA
CSASLSSYNEQFF
TGCAGTGCTAGCTTGAGCTCCTACAATGAGCAGTTCTTC
>TRBD2|17|TRBJ2-7|TRBV9|NA
CASSVPTSGRSYNEQYF
TGTGCCAGCAGCGTTCCGACTAGCGGGAGGTCCTACAATGAGCAGTACTTC
>TRBD1|16|TRBJ2-5|TRBV20-1|NA
CSARPPLLGGEETQYF
TGCAGTGCTAGACCCCCATTATTAGGGGGCGAGGAGACCCAGTACTTC
>TRBD1|15|TRBJ1-5|TRBV6-6|NA
CASSPGDRVNQPQHF
TGTGCCAGCAGCCCCGGAGACAGGGTCAATCAGCCCCAGCATTTT
>NA|12|TRBJ2-7|TRBV7-9|NA
CASAGGFNEQYF
TGTGCCAGCGCAGGGGGGTTCAATGAGCAGTACTTC
>NA|14|TRBJ2-1|TRBV6-5|few
CASKLLAGNNEQFF
TGTGCCAGCAAGTTATTAGCAGGAAACAATGAGCAGTTCTTC
>TRBD1|14|TRBJ1-1|TRBV12-3/TRBV12-4|NA
CASSFEGAITEAFF
TGTGCCAGCAGTTTTGAGGGGGCGATCACTGAAGCTTTCTTT
>TRBD1|16|TRBJ1-4|TRBV28|NA
CASSSPETGANEKLFF
TGTGCCAGCAGTTCCCCTGAGACAGGGGCTAATGAAAAACTGTTTTTT
>TRBD2|17|TRBJ2-4|TRBV7-2|few
CASSQSPTRAGEQEQYF
TGTGCCAGCAGCCAATCCCCCACTAGAGCGGGAGAACAAGAGCAGTACTTC
>TRBD1|14|TRBJ2-7|TRBV11-2|NA
CASSAMQGASEQYF
TGTGCCAGCAGTGCGATGCAGGGGGCGTCCGAGCAGTACTTC
>NA|15|TRBJ2-3|TRBV27|NA
CASTPGPRSTDTQYF
TGTGCCAGCACCCCGGGACCCCGGTCGACAGATACGCAGTATTTT
>NA|15|TRBJ2-7|TRBV5-1|NA
CASSSQGAGYNEQYF
TGCGCCAGCAGCAGCCAGGGTGCGGGTTACAATGAGCAGTACTTC
>TRBD1|16|TRBJ1-2|TRBV3-1|NA
CASSQVRDSLNYGYTF
TGTGCCAGCAGCCAAGTCCGGGACAGCCTTAACTATGGCTACACCTTC
>NA|14|TRBJ2-7|TRBV20-1|many
CSAFEVDGTYEQYF
TGCAGTGCGTTTGAAGTTGACGGGACCTACGAGCAGTACTTC
>TRBD2|17|TRBJ2-3|TRBV10-3|NA
CAISERGLAGGTDTQYF
TGTGCCATCAGTGAGAGGGGACTAGCGGGGGGTACAGATACGCAGTATTTT
>TRBD2|15|TRBJ2-3|TRBV20-1|NA
CSAKALALSTDTQYF
TGCAGTGCTAAAGCACTAGCGCTAAGCACAGATACGCAGTATTTT
>TRBD1|15|TRBJ2-3|TRBV6-1|once
CASRDRGVYTDTQYF
TGTGCCAGCAGAGACAGGGGAGTGTATACAGATACGCAGTATTTT
>NA|15|TRBJ2-1|TRBV5-5|few
CASSHSDPSYNEQFF
TGTGCCAGCAGCCATAGCGATCCGTCCTACAATGAGCAGTTCTTC
>NA|15|TRBJ2-1|TRBV4-1|NA
CASSQDRTDPYEQFF
TGCGCCAGCAGCCAGGACCGAACCGACCCCTACGAGCAGTTCTTC